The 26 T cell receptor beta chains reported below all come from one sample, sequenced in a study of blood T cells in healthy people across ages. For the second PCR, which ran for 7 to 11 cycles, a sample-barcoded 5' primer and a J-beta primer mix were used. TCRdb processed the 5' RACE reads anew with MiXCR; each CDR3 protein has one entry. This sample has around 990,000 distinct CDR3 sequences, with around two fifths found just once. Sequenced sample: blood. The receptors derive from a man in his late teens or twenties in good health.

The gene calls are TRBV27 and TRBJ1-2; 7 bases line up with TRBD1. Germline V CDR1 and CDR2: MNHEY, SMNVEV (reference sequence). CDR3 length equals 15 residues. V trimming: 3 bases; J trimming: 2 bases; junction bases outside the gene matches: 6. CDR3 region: CASSFLRDRNYGYTF. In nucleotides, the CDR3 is TGTGCCAGCAGTTTCCTTCGGGACAGAAACTATGGCTACACCTTC.

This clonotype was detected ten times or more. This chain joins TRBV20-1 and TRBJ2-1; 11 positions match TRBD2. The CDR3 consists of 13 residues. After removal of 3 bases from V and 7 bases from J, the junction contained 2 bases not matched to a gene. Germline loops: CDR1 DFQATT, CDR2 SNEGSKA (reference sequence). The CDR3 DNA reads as TGCAGTGCTAGGCTAGCGGGGGGTAATGAGCAGTTCTTC. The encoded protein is CSARLAGGNEQFF.

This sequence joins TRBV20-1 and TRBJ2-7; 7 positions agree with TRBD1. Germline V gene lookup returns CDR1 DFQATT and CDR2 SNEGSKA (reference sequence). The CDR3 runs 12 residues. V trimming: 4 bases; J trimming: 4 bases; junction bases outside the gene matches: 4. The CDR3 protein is CSAKGAHYEQYF. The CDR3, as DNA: TGCAGTGCTAAGGGGGCGCATTACGAGCAGTACTTC.

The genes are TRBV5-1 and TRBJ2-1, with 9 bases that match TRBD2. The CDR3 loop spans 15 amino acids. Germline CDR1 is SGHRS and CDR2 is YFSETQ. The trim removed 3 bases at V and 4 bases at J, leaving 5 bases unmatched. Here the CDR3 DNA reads TGCGCCAGCAGCTCCGGGACTAGCCTATACAATGAGCAGTTCTTC. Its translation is CASSSGTSLYNEQFF. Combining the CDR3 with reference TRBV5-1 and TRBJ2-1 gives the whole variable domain KAGVTQTPRYLIKTRGQQVTLSCSPISGHRSVSWYQQTPGQGLQFLFEYFSETQRNKGNFPGRFSGRQFSNSRSEMNVSTLELGDSALYLCASSSGTSLYNEQFFGPGTRLTVL.

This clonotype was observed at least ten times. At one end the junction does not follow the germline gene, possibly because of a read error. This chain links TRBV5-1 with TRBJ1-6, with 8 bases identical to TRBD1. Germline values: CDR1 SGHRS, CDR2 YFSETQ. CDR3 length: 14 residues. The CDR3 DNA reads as TGTGCCAGCAGCCTGGACAGGGTTAATTCACCCCTCCACTTT. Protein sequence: CASSLDRVNSPLHF.

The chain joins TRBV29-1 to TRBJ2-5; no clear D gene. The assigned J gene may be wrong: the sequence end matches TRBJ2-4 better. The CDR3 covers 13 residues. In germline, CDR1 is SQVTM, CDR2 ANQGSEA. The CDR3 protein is CSVEWWAKNIQYF. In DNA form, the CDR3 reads TGCAGCGTTGAGTGGTGGGCCAAAAACATTCAGTACTTC.

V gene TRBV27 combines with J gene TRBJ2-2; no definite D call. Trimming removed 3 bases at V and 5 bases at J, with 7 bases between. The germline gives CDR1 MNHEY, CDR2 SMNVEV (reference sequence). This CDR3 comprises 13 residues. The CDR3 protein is CASSFEKTGELFF. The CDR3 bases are TGTGCCAGCAGTTTCGAGAAAACCGGGGAGCTGTTTTTT.

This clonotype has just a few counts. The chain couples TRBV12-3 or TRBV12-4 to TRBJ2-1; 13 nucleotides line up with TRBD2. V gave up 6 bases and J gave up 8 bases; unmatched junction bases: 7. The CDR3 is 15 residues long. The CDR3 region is CASRRTSGGADEQFF. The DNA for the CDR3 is TGTGCCAGCAGACGAACTAGCGGGGGGGCCGATGAGCAGTTCTTC.

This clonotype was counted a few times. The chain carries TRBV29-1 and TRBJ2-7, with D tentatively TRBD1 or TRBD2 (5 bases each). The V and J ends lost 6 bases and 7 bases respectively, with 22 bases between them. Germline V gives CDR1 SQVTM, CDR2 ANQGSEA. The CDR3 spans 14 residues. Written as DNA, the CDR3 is TGCAGCGTACTAGGGGTCTATGGCTACAATGAGCAGTACTTC. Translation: CSVLGVYGYNEQYF.

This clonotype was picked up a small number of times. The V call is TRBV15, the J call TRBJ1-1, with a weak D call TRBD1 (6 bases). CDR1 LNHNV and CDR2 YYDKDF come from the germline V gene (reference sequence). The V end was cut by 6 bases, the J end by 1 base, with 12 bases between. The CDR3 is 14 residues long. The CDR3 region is CATSRRGENTEAFF. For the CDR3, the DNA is TGTGCCACCAGTCGCAGGGGCGAGAACACTGAAGCTTTCTTT.

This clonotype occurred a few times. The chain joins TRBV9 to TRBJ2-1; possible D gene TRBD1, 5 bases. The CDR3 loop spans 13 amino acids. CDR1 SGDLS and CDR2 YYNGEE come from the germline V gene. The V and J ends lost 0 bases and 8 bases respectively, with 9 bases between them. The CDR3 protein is CASSVAGKDEQFF. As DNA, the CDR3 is TGTGCCAGCAGCGTAGCAGGGAAGGATGAGCAGTTCTTC.

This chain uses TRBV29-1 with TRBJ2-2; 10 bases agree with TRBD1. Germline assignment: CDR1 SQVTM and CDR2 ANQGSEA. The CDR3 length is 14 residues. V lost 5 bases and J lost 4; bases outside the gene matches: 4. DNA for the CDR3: TGCAGCGTTTCCGACAGGGGGCTCACCGGGGAGCTGTTTTTT. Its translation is CSVSDRGLTGELFF.

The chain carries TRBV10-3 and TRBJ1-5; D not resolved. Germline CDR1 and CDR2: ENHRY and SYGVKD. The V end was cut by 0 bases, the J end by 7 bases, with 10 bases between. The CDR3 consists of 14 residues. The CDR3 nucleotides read TGTGCCATCAGTGAGTCGATGGGAGGGCAGCCCCAGCATTTT. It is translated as CAISESMGGQPQHF.

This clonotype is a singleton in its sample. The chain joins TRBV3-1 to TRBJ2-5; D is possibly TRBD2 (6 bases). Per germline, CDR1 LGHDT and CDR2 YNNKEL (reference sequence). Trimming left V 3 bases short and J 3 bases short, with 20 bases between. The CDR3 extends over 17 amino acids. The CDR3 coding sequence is TGTGCCAGCAGCCACTCTTTCAAAGGAGGGGTGGAAGAGACCCAGTACTTC. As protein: CASSHSFKGGVEETQYF.

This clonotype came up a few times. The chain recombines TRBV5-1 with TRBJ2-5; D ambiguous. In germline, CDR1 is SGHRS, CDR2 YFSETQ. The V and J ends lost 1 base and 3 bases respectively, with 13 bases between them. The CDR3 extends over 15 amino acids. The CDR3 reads CASSLMPQVKETQYF. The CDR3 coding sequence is TGCGCCAGCAGCTTGATGCCGCAAGTTAAAGAGACCCAGTACTTC.

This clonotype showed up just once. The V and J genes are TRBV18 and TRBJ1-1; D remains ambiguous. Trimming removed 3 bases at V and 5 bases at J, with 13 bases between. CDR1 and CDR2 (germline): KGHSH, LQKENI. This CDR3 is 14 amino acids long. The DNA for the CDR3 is TGTGCCAGCTCACCCCTAGGTCAAGGTACTGAAGCTTTCTTT. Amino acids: CASSPLGQGTEAFF. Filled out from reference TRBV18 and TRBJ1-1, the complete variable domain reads NAGVMQNPRHLVRRRGQEARLRCSPMKGHSHVYWYRQLPEEGLKFMVYLQKENIIDESGMPKERFSAEFPKEGPSILRIQQVVRGDSAAYFCASSPLGQGTEAFFGQGTRLTVV.

CDR3 protein: CASSCYSANEQFF. Here the CDR3 DNA reads TGTGCCAGCAGTTGTTACTCCGCTAATGAGCAGTTCTTC. The chain combines TRBV6-6 with TRBJ2-1; D unclear. Germline CDR1 MNHNY, CDR2 SVGAGI (reference sequence). The CDR3 has 13 amino acids. Trimming took 4 bases from V and 7 from J, leaving 11 bases between them.

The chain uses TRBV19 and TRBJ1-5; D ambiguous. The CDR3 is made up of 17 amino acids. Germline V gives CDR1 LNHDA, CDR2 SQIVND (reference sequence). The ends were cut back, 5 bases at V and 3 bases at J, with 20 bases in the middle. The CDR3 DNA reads TGTGCCAGTAGTCTGTTGTTGATGTCAAGCTACAATCAGCCCCAGCATTTT. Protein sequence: CASSLLLMSSYNQPQHF.

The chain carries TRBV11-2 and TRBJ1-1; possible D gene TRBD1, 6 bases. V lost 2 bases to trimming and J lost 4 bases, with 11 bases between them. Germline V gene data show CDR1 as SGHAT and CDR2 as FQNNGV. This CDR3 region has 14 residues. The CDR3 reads CASSLIDRSTEAFF. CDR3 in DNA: TGTGCCAGCAGCTTAATCGACAGGTCCACTGAAGCTTTCTTT.

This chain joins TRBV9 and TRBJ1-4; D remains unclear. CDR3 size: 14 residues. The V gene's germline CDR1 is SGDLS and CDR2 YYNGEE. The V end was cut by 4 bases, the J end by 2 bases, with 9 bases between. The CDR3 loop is CASSPTVTNEKLFF. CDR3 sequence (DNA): TGTGCCAGCAGCCCCACGGTGACTAATGAAAAACTGTTTTTT. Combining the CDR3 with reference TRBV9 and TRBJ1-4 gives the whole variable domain DSGVTQTPKHLITATGQRVTLRCSPRSGDLSVYWYQQSLDQGLQFLIQYYNGEERAKGNILERFSAQQFPDLHSELNLSSLELGDSALYFCASSPTVTNEKLFFGSGTQLSVL.

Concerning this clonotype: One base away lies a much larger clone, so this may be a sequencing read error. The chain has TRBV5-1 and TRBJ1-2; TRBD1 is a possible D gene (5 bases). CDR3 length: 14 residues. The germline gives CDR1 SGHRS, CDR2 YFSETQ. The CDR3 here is CASSPDRPNYGYIF. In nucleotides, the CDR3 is TGCGCCAGCAGCCCCGACAGACCTAACTATGGCTACATCTTC.

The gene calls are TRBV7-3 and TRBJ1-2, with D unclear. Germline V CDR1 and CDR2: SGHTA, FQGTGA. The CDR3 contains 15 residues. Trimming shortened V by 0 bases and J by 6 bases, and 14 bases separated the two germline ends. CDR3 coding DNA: TGTGCCAGCAGCTTAACAACGGGCGGCCTGGATGGCTACACCTTC. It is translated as CASSLTTGGLDGYTF. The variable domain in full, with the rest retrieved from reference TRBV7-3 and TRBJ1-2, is GAGVSQTPSNKVTEKGKYVELRCDPISGHTALYWYRQSLGQGPEFLIYFQGTGAADDSGLPNDRFFAVRPEGSVSTLKIQRTERGDSAVYLCASSLTTGGLDGYTFGSGTRLTVV.

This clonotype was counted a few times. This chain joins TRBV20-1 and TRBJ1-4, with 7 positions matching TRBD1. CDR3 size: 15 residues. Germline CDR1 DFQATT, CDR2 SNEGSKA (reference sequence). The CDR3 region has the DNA TGCAGCCTTCCCGACGCGACAGGGAGTGTCGAAAAACTGTTTTTT. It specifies CSLPDATGSVEKLFF.

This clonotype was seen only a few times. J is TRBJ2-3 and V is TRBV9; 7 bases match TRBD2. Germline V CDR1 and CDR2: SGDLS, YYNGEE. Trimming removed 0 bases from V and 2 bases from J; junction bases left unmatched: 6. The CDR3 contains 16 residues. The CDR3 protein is CASSVASGTNTDTQYF. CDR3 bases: TGTGCCAGCAGCGTAGCCTCCGGGACTAACACAGATACGCAGTATTTT.

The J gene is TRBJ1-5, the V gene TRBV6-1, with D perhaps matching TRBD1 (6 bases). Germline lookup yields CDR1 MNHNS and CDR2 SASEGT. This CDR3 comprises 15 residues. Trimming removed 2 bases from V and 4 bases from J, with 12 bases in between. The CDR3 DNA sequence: TGTGCCAGCAGTGAAAGAACAGGGTTAAATCAGCCCCAGCATTTT. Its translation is CASSERTGLNQPQHF.

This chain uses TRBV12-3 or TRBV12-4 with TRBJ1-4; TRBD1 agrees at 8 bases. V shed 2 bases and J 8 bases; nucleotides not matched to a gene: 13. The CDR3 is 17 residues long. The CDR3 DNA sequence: TGTGCCAGCAGTTTAAGGCCTCCGGACAGGGAGAAGGAAAAACTGTTTTTT. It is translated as CASSLRPPDREKEKLFF.